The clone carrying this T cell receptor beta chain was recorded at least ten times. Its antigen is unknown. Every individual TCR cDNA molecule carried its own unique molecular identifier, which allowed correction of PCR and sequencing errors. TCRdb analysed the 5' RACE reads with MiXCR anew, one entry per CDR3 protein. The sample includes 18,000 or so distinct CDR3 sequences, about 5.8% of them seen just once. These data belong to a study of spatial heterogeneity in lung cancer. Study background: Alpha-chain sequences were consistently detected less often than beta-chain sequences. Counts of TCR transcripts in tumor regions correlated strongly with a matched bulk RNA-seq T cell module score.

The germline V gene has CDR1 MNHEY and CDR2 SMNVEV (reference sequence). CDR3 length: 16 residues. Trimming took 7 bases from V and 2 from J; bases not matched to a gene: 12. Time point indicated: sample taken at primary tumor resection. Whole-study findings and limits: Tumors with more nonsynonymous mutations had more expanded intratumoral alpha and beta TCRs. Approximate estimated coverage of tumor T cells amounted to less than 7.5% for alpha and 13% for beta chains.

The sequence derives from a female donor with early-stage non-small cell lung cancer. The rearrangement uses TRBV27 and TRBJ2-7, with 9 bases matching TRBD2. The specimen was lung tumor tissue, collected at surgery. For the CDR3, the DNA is TGTGCCAGCACCCCTAGCGGGAAGGCCTACACCTACGAGCAGTACTTC. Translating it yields CASTPSGKAYTYEQYF.